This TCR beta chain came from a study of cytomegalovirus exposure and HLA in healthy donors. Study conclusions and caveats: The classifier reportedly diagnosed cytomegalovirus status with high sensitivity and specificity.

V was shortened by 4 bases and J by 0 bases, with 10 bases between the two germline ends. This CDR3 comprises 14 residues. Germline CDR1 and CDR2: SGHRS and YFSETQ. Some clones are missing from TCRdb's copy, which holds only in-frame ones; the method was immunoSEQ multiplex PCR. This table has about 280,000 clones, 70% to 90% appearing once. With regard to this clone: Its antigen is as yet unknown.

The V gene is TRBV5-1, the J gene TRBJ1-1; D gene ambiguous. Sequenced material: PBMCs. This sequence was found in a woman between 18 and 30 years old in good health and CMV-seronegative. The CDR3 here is CASSIEGMNTEAFF. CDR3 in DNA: TGCGCCAGCAGCATTGAGGGTATGAACACTGAAGCTTTCTTT.